Listed here are 21 T cell receptor beta chains from one sample, sequenced in a study of CD8 T cells in Susac syndrome. Reverse transcription of 0.5 to 1 ug RNA was performed with random hexamers. TCRdb reprocessed the immunoSEQ multiplex PCR reads via MiXCR and lists one record per CDR3 protein. The sample has 120,000 or so distinct CDR3 sequences, roughly 96% seen once. Input material: CD4+ T cells from PBMCs. These receptors were obtained from a human donor in good health.

V usage is TRBV19 and J usage is TRBJ2-5, with TRBD2 identical over 7 bases. In germline, CDR1 is LNHDA, CDR2 SQIVND (reference sequence). This CDR3 has 15 residues. The V segment lost 5 bases and the J segment 0 bases; nucleotides outside the gene matches: 6. This CDR3 is CASSSGGSYQETQYF. CDR3 sequence (DNA): TGTGCCAGTAGTTCGGGAGGTTCGTACCAAGAGACCCAGTACTTC.

V is TRBV3-1 and J is TRBJ2-3; 8 nucleotides line up with TRBD1. Germline CDR1 LGHDT, CDR2 YNNKEL (reference sequence). V gave up 4 bases and J gave up 6 bases; unmatched junction bases: 15. CDR3 length equals 17 residues. CDR3 region: CASSPYLGGTGVDTQYF. The CDR3 DNA sequence: TGTGCCAGCAGCCCCTACCTTGGAGGGACAGGAGTGGATACGCAGTATTTT.

The chain has TRBV29-1 and TRBJ2-1, with D hard to call. With 1 base removed from V and 9 bases from J, the gap between germline ends came to 19 bases. Germline CDR1 reads SQVTM; CDR2 reads ANQGSEA. CDR3 length equals 15 residues. CDR3 nucleotide sequence: TGCAGCGTTGAAGTAGGGATCCATGCGACGGGTGAGCAGTTCTTC. It is translated as CSVEVGIHATGEQFF.

This chain links TRBV24-1 with TRBJ1-5; D ambiguous. Looked up from germline, CDR1 is KGHDR and CDR2 is SFDVKD. Trimming left V 4 bases short and J 7 bases short, with 13 bases between. The CDR3 extends over 14 amino acids. CDR3 DNA: TGTGCCACCAGTGACGGGCCGGGAGAGCAGCCCCAGCATTTT. It translates to CATSDGPGEQPQHF.

The V gene is TRBV29-1, the J gene TRBJ1-1; D perhaps matches TRBD1 (6 bases). The CDR3 spans 12 residues. Trimming shortened V by 7 bases and J by 1 base, and 10 bases separated the two germline ends. Germline CDR1 and CDR2: SQVTM and ANQGSEA. The CDR3 loop is CSGRGSNTEAFF. CDR3 bases: TGCAGCGGCAGGGGATCGAACACTGAAGCTTTCTTT.

The chain carries TRBV7-9 and TRBJ2-7; 7 bases line up with TRBD2. Trimming removed 5 bases from V and 4 bases from J; junction bases left unmatched: 11. The CDR3 has 15 residues. Looked up from germline, CDR1 is SEHNR and CDR2 is FQNEAQ (reference sequence). CDR3 sequence: CASSALAVLPYEQYF. The DNA of the CDR3 is TGTGCCAGCAGCGCTCTAGCGGTTCTTCCGTACGAGCAGTACTTC.

The chain couples TRBV30 to TRBJ2-7; 7 positions match TRBD2. The germline gives CDR1 GTSNPN, CDR2 SVGIG (reference sequence). This CDR3 has 16 amino acids. Trimming at V came to 2 bases and at J to 2 bases, leaving 12 bases not matched to a gene. This CDR3 reads CAWSPVSGRTTYEQYF. CDR3 coding DNA: TGTGCCTGGAGTCCCGTATCCGGGAGGACGACCTACGAGCAGTACTTC.

The chain joins TRBV19 to TRBJ1-5; a weak D match, TRBD1 (6 bases). The CDR3 length is 15 residues. The germline V gene encodes CDR1 LNHDA and CDR2 SQIVND (reference sequence). Trimming left V 7 bases short and J 3 bases short, with 16 bases between. The DNA of the CDR3 is TGTGCCAGTACCTCTGGAGGGGGGAACAATCAGCCCCAGCATTTT. Its translation is CASTSGGGNNQPQHF. Full variable domain (missing parts from reference TRBV19 and TRBJ1-5): DGGITQSPKYLFRKEGQNVTLSCEQNLNHDAMYWYRQDPGQGLRLIYYSQIVNDFQKGDIAEGYSVSREKKESFPLTVTSAQKNPTAFYLCASTSGGGNNQPQHFGDGTRLSIL.

This rearrangement joins TRBV3-1 to TRBJ1-1; D is perhaps TRBD1 (5 bases). This CDR3 is built from 12 residues. Germline values: CDR1 LGHDT, CDR2 YNNKEL (reference sequence). The V and J ends lost 1 base and 7 bases respectively, with 7 bases between them. The CDR3 DNA follows: TGTGCCAGCAGCCAAGTGGGGGGTGAAGCTTTCTTT. Amino acids: CASSQVGGEAFF.

J is TRBJ2-3 and V is TRBV4-1; no clear D. Germline CDR1 and CDR2: MGHRA and YSYEKL. The CDR3 loop spans 14 amino acids. Deletions cut 1 base from V and 1 base from J, with 6 bases between. The CDR3 region is CASSQGRGTDTQYF. The DNA for the CDR3 is TGCGCCAGCAGCCAAGGAAGGGGCACAGATACGCAGTATTTT.

V and J are TRBV11-2 and TRBJ2-3; 12 bases agree with TRBD2. Trimming removed 4 bases from V and 5 bases from J; junction bases left unmatched: 13. The CDR3 totals 18 residues. Germline-derived CDR1 and CDR2 are SGHAT and FQNNGV. The CDR3 nucleotides are TGTGCCAGCAGCTGGAGACTAGCGGGAGTCGGCCTGGGAGATACGCAGTATTTT. Translated: CASSWRLAGVGLGDTQYF.

The chain combines TRBV7-2 with TRBJ1-5; D remains unclear. This CDR3 is 15 amino acids long. Deletions cut 2 bases from V and 2 bases from J, with 10 bases between. Germline CDR1 SGHTA, CDR2 FQGNSA. The CDR3 here is CASSLLGFGNQPQHF. The CDR3 coding sequence is TGTGCCAGCAGCTTATTGGGTTTCGGCAATCAGCCCCAGCATTTT.

The V gene is TRBV27, the J gene TRBJ1-2; TRBD1 is a possible D gene (6 bases). The CDR3 has 13 amino acids. Deletions cut 4 bases from V and 0 bases from J, with 6 bases between. Germline V gives CDR1 MNHEY, CDR2 SMNVEV (reference sequence). The DNA for the CDR3 is TGTGCCAGCAGTTACAGGGCTAACTATGGCTACACCTTC. It encodes CASSYRANYGYTF.

The gene calls are TRBV10-3 and TRBJ2-5, with D perhaps TRBD1 (6 bases). Germline values: CDR1 ENHRY, CDR2 SYGVKD. The V and J ends lost 5 bases and 5 bases respectively, with 12 bases between them. The CDR3 runs to 13 residues. The CDR3 coding sequence is TGTGCCATCAGTATACAGGGCGGGGAGACCCAGTACTTC. Residues: CAISIQGGETQYF.

This chain connects TRBV7-2 to TRBJ2-1; 9 nucleotides align to TRBD2. In germline, CDR1 is SGHTA, CDR2 FQGNSA. Trimming cost V 1 base and J 4 bases; bases outside gene matches: 2. The CDR3 contains 15 residues. The CDR3 loop reads CASSLDSGSYNEQFF. The CDR3 nucleotides read TGTGCCAGCAGCTTAGATAGCGGGAGTTACAATGAGCAGTTCTTC. The full variable domain, its missing parts supplied by reference TRBV7-2 and TRBJ2-1, is GAGVSQSPSNKVTEKGKDVELRCDPISGHTALYWYRQSLGQGLEFLIYFQGNSAPDKSGLPSDRFSAERTGGSVSTLTIQRTQQEDSAVYLCASSLDSGSYNEQFFGPGTRLTVL.

The chain combines TRBV27 with TRBJ1-2; TRBD1 aligns across 9 bases. J lost 7 bases, V lost 10 bases, and 7 bases had no gene match. CDR3 length: 12 amino acids. Looked up from germline, CDR1 is MNHEY and CDR2 is SMNVEV (reference sequence). CDR3 DNA: TGTGCCACCTTACAGGGGGCCGGTGGCTACACCTTC. It codes for CATLQGAGGYTF.

This sequence joins TRBV5-1 and TRBJ2-2, with D possibly being TRBD1 (5 bases). The V end was cut by 0 bases, the J end by 4 bases, with 10 bases between. The CDR3 sequence is 15 residues long. Germline loops: CDR1 SGHRS, CDR2 YFSETQ. CDR3: CASSLAQGSTGELFF. CDR3 in DNA: TGCGCCAGCAGCTTGGCCCAGGGTAGCACCGGGGAGCTGTTTTTT.

This chain links TRBV20-1 with TRBJ2-7, with 7 bases identical to TRBD1. This CDR3 has 15 residues. The germline gives CDR1 DFQATT, CDR2 SNEGSKA (reference sequence). V trimming: 3 bases; J trimming: 2 bases; junction bases outside the gene matches: 10. The CDR3 DNA reads as TGCAGTGCTAGCGCCCTCCCCGGACAGGCCTACGAGCAGTACTTC. The encoded protein is CSASALPGQAYEQYF.

The chain carries TRBV6-1 and TRBJ1-1; D may be TRBD1 (6 bases). In germline, CDR1 is MNHNS, CDR2 SASEGT. V gave up 6 bases and J gave up 11 bases, with 16 bases separating them. CDR3 length equals 12 residues. CDR3 DNA: TGTGCCAGCAGCCCCGACCCGGGACATGCTTTCTTT. Amino acids: CASSPDPGHAFF.

The chain is built from TRBV24-1 and TRBJ2-5; D possibly uses TRBD1 or TRBD2 (5 bases each). V lost 1 base, J lost 5 bases, and 13 bases lay in between. This CDR3 is 15 amino acids long. The germline CDR1 and CDR2 sequences are KGHDR and SFDVKD. CDR3 protein: CATSDFSGPGETQYF. The CDR3 coding sequence is TGTGCCACCAGTGATTTCTCAGGGCCGGGGGAGACCCAGTACTTC.

The rearrangement links TRBV6-6 to TRBJ2-1, with 9 nucleotides matching TRBD1. The CDR3 sequence is 15 residues long. Germline-derived CDR1 and CDR2 are MNHNY and SVGAGI (reference sequence). V dropped 0 bases and J dropped 9; count of bases not matched to a gene: 6. Written as DNA, the CDR3 is TGTGCCAGCAGTTACTCGGGACAGGGATTATCTGAGCAGTTCTTC. Translation: CASSYSGQGLSEQFF.